A selection of T cell receptor beta chains follows, all from one sample in a study of blood T cell repertoires in COVID-19. The method was immunoSEQ multiplex PCR; TCRdb's version includes in-frame clones alone and lacks a portion of them. The data contain 270,000 or so clones, roughly 89% of them singletons. The sample comprised peripheral blood. Every receptor here comes from a woman aged 30 to 39 with COVID-19, enrolled during active disease. CDR3s include the opening cysteine and the closing phenylalanine or tryptophan. The D gene is left open where the match is weak. Size is omitted from some rows. Given values are once, few, many or a class for expanded clones.

TRBV6-5	-	TRBJ1-6	once	CASSRGGAGNSPLHF	TGTGCCAGCTCCAGAGGCGGGGCAGGGAATTCACCCCTCCACTTT
TRBV6-6	-	TRBJ2-6	-	CASSPLGEYPSSGANVLTF	TGTGCCAGCAGTCCCCTGGGCGAGTATCCCAGCTCTGGGGCCAACGTCCTGACTTTC
TRBV6-2/TRBV6-3	TRBD2	TRBJ2-7	-	CASSYSGGAGEQYF	TGTGCCAGCAGTTATTCCGGGGGGGCCGGCGAGCAGTACTTC
TRBV7-6	-	TRBJ2-1	-	CASSSQGSSYNEQFF	TGTGCCAGCAGCTCCCAGGGTTCCTCCTACAATGAGCAGTTCTTC
TRBV18	-	TRBJ1-1	-	CASSPRGVAGTEAFF	TGTGCCAGCTCACCACGCGGGGTGGCGGGCACTGAAGCTTTCTTT
TRBV5-1	TRBD1	TRBJ1-2	-	CASSTGTANYGYTF	TGCGCCAGCAGTACCGGGACAGCAAACTATGGCTACACCTTC
TRBV6-5	TRBD1	TRBJ2-2	-	CASSYSTRGRGGELFF	TGTGCCAGCAGTTACTCGACCAGGGGGCGAGGCGGGGAGCTGTTTTTT
TRBV30	-	TRBJ1-3	-	CAWSVMAGLPGNTIYF	TGTGCCTGGAGTGTTATGGCGGGCCTCCCTGGAAACACCATATATTTT
TRBV11-2	-	TRBJ2-7	-	CASSLGVGLYEQYF	TGTGCCAGCAGCTTAGGCGTGGGCTTGTACGAGCAGTACTTC
TRBV4-1	-	TRBJ1-1	once	CASSQVPREAFF	TGCGCCAGCAGCCAAGTACCCCGGGAAGCTTTCTTT